A single TCR beta chain is shown here with its context. Its specificity is not known. CDR3 length: 14 amino acids. Trimming took 5 bases from V and 8 from J, leaving 13 bases between them. The V gene's germline CDR1 is SGHTA and CDR2 FQGNSA. Data came from immunoSEQ multiplex PCR; TCRdb stores just in-frame clones and leaves some out. The sample carries about 79,000 clones, around 80% recorded once. This sample stems from a study of OX40 agonist ivuxolimab in advanced cancers. Study in general: Patients treated during dose escalation were battling hepatocellular carcinoma, melanoma, renal cell or head and neck cancer. People who had prior anti-PD-1, anti-PD-L1 or anti-CTLA-4 therapy could take part, and roughly 44% had some. Study-wide results and caveats: What antigens the expanded peripheral T cells recognized was never established.

This chain links TRBV7-2 with TRBJ1-6; D gene ambiguous. This clonotype originated in an adult with an advanced solid tumor such as melanoma, head and neck, liver or kidney cancer. The material was CD4+ or CD8+ T cells sorted from blood, obtained in a trial of the OX40 agonist ivuxolimab. The CDR3 nucleotides read TGTGCCAGCAGCCCCCCGAACGGGCATTCACCCCTCCACTTT. It codes for CASSPPNGHSPLHF.